This T cell receptor beta chain was observed in a study of blood T cell repertoires in COVID-19. V shed 10 bases and J shed 9 bases, with 16 bases lying between them. CDR1 LNHDA and CDR2 SQIVND come from the germline V gene (reference sequence). This CDR3 is 13 amino acids long. The table came from immunoSEQ multiplex PCR; TCRdb's copy has only in-frame clones and leaves some out. The sample yields approximately 330,000 clones, approximately 87% seen once. This sequence originates from a woman aged 45-60 years with active or convalescent COVID-19. Sequences were obtained from peripheral blood. This chain connects TRBV19 to TRBJ1-6; weak D call: TRBD1 (5 bases). The CDR3 is CATSGTGGSPLHF. As DNA, the CDR3 is TGTGCCACCTCCGGGACGGGAGGTTCACCCCTCCACTTT.